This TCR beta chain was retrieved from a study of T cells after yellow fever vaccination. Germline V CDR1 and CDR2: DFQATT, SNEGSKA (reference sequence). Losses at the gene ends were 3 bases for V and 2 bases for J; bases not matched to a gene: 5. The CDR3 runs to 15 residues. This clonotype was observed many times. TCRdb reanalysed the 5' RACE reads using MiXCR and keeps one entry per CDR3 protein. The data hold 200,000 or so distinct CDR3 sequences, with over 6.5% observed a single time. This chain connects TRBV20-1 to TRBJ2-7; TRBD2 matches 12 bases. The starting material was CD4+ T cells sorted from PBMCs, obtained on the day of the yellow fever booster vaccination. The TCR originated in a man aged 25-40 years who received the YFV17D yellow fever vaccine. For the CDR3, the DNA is TGCAGTGCTAGGACTAGCGGGAGTGGACCCTACGAGCAGTACTTC. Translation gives CSARTSGSGPYEQYF.